Given below is one T cell receptor beta chain in context. The data were taken from a study of blood T cell repertoires in COVID-19. Whole-study context: The analysed material was cDNA or gDNA that came from T cells, B-cell-depleted T cells, or PBMCs.

Data came from immunoSEQ multiplex PCR; TCRdb stores just in-frame clones and leaves some out. The table lists approximately 98,000 clones, over 70% of them singletons. This CDR3 is 15 amino acids long. Germline CDR1 SGHRS, CDR2 YFSETQ. V gave up 0 bases and J gave up 4 bases, with 11 bases separating them. The source is a woman of 80 years or more with acute or convalescent COVID-19. The chain joins TRBV5-1 to TRBJ2-1, with D unclear. The sample consisted of peripheral blood. For the CDR3, the DNA is TGCGCCAGCAGCTTGGCCCCACCGGTATACAATGAGCAGTTCTTC. Its protein product is CASSLAPPVYNEQFF.